These T cell receptor beta chains were read from a single sample in a study of T cell repertoires in cytomegalovirus infection. TCRdb re-called the reads through MiXCR, storing one row per CDR3 protein. The repertoire has 300,000 to 400,000 distinct CDR3 sequences, roughly 18% of them found once; the top ten carry 8.5% to 10%. The sequenced sample was PBMCs. All receptors derive from a human donor in good health (CMV status not recorded). Some clones in this sample may be carry-over from other donors' samples. CDR3s include the opening cysteine and the closing phenylalanine or tryptophan. Fields, in order: V gene, D gene, J gene, clone size, CDR3 DNA, CDR3 protein. The D gene is left open where the match is weak. Only part of the rows carry a size: once, few, many, or a class if the clone is expanded.

V: TRBV19
D: NA
J: TRBJ2-7
size: NA
DNA: TGTGCCAGTAGTATGCCGGACAAGTCCTACGAGCAGTACTTC
CDR3: CASSMPDKSYEQYF

V: TRBV12-3/TRBV12-4
D: NA
J: TRBJ1-1
size: few
DNA: TGTGCCAGCACTAACACGCTCGGGGCTGAAGCTTTCTTT
CDR3: CASTNTLGAEAFF

V: TRBV6-5
D: TRBD2
J: TRBJ2-3
size: many
DNA: TGTGCCAGCAGTTCCCTAGCGGGGCCTAGGATGGATACGCAGTATTTT
CDR3: CASSSLAGPRMDTQYF

V: TRBV7-2
D: TRBD2
J: TRBJ2-3
size: NA
DNA: TGTGCCAGCAGCTTTATAGGCGGGAGGGCCCAGGATACGCAGTATTTT
CDR3: CASSFIGGRAQDTQYF

V: TRBV6-1
D: TRBD1
J: TRBJ1-2
size: many
DNA: TGTGCCAGCGGCCGGGACAGCTATGGCTACACCTTC
CDR3: CASGRDSYGYTF

V: TRBV19
D: TRBD1
J: TRBJ1-5
size: NA
DNA: TGTGCCAGTAGTTCGGGACAGGTCCAGGACCAGCCCCAGCATTTT
CDR3: CASSSGQVQDQPQHF

V: TRBV28
D: NA
J: TRBJ2-5
size: NA
DNA: TGTGCCAGCAGTGCGACTGCGAGCACTCCCCAAGAGACCCAGTACTTC
CDR3: CASSATASTPQETQYF

V: TRBV7-9
D: TRBD1
J: TRBJ2-1
size: few
DNA: TGTGCCAGCAGCCGACTGCCGGGACAGGGTAATGAGCAGTTCTTC
CDR3: CASSRLPGQGNEQFF

V: TRBV28
D: NA
J: TRBJ1-1
size: NA
DNA: TGTGCCAGCAGCTACAGGAGCCTCGAAGCTTTCTTT
CDR3: CASSYRSLEAFF

V: TRBV27
D: NA
J: TRBJ2-7
size: NA
DNA: TGTGCCAGCAGTTTAATCGCTAGCCTAGGGGAGCAGTACTTC
CDR3: CASSLIASLGEQYF

V: TRBV7-2
D: TRBD1
J: TRBJ1-2
size: NA
DNA: TGTGCCAGCAGCTTCGGACAGGGGGTCTATGGCTACACCTTC
CDR3: CASSFGQGVYGYTF

V: TRBV20-1
D: NA
J: TRBJ2-3
size: once
DNA: TGCAGTGCTAGAGATTCGGTGGGTAGTATGACAGATACGCAGTATTTT
CDR3: CSARDSVGSMTDTQYF

V: TRBV29-1
D: NA
J: TRBJ2-7
size: NA
DNA: TGCAGCGTTGTGATTCTAGGCACCCTCTACGAGCAGTACTTC
CDR3: CSVVILGTLYEQYF

V: TRBV19
D: NA
J: TRBJ2-7
size: NA
DNA: TGTGCCAGTAGAAATCTCGACTCCTACGAGCAGTACTTC
CDR3: CASRNLDSYEQYF

V: TRBV5-6
D: NA
J: TRBJ2-3
size: few
DNA: TGTGCCAGCAGCTTGCCAGAACCAGATACGCAGTATTTT
CDR3: CASSLPEPDTQYF

V: TRBV6-2/TRBV6-3
D: TRBD1
J: TRBJ1-2
size: few
DNA: TGTGCCAGCAGCCGCGGACAGGGGGACTATGGCTACACCTTC
CDR3: CASSRGQGDYGYTF

V: TRBV7-9
D: NA
J: TRBJ2-1
size: few
DNA: TGTGCCAGCAGCCTACCCGTTTTGGACTACAATGAGCAGTTCTTC
CDR3: CASSLPVLDYNEQFF

V: TRBV20-1
D: NA
J: TRBJ2-7
size: NA
DNA: TGCAGTGCTAGTTCGCCAGGTGATTCCTACGAGCAGTACTTC
CDR3: CSASSPGDSYEQYF

V: TRBV20-1
D: NA
J: TRBJ2-3
size: few
DNA: TGCAGTGCAGGGAACCCGCCAGATACGCAGTATTTT
CDR3: CSAGNPPDTQYF

V: TRBV19
D: TRBD1
J: TRBJ1-1
size: few
DNA: TGTGCCAGTACCCTGGACAGGTACACTGAAGCTTTCTTT
CDR3: CASTLDRYTEAFF

V: TRBV5-5
D: TRBD2
J: TRBJ2-3
size: NA
DNA: TGTGCCAGCAGCTTGGGCTCCGGGACTAGCACGGATACGCAGTATTTT
CDR3: CASSLGSGTSTDTQYF

V: TRBV11-2
D: TRBD2
J: TRBJ2-5
size: many
DNA: TGTGCCTCCGGGACTAGCGCTATCGGGGAGACCCAGTACTTC
CDR3: CASGTSAIGETQYF

V: TRBV29-1
D: NA
J: TRBJ1-4
size: NA
DNA: TGCAGCGTTCGGCAGACAACTAATGAAAAACTGTTTTTT
CDR3: CSVRQTTNEKLFF

V: TRBV5-4
D: NA
J: TRBJ2-3
size: NA
DNA: TGTGCCAGCAGCTTGGGGGGGACCGCCGGGGCGACACATACGCAGTATTTT
CDR3: CASSLGGTAGATHTQYF

V: TRBV12-3/TRBV12-4
D: NA
J: TRBJ2-5
size: many
DNA: TGTGCCAGCAGTTTATCTACCAACCAAGAGACCCAGTACTTC
CDR3: CASSLSTNQETQYF

V: TRBV7-2
D: NA
J: TRBJ2-2
size: NA
DNA: TGTGCCAGCAGTAGGGGCGGCGCGGGCACCGGGGAGCTGTTTTTT
CDR3: CASSRGGAGTGELFF

V: TRBV11-2
D: NA
J: TRBJ2-1
size: many
DNA: TGTGCCAGCAGCTTATCGCTTACGGGAGACAATGAGCAGTTCTTC
CDR3: CASSLSLTGDNEQFF

V: TRBV24-1
D: NA
J: TRBJ2-3
size: few
DNA: TGTGCCACCAGTGAAACCTTATTGGCAGATACGCAGTATTTT
CDR3: CATSETLLADTQYF

V: TRBV7-2
D: NA
J: TRBJ2-7
size: few
DNA: TGTGCCAGCAGTCACGGGGGTGTCTACGAGCAGTACTTC
CDR3: CASSHGGVYEQYF

V: TRBV10-3
D: NA
J: TRBJ1-3
size: NA
DNA: TGTGCCATCAGTGAGTCGAGGGGGGCGTATGGAAACACCATATATTTT
CDR3: CAISESRGAYGNTIYF

V: TRBV29-1
D: TRBD1
J: TRBJ1-1
size: few
DNA: TGCAGCGTTGTGAGGGGGCAGTTAAACACTGAAGCTTTCTTT
CDR3: CSVVRGQLNTEAFF

V: TRBV6-5
D: NA
J: TRBJ2-5
size: many
DNA: TGTGCCAGCAGTTACACGGGCGTTGGGTTCCAAGAGACCCAGTACTTC
CDR3: CASSYTGVGFQETQYF

V: TRBV5-1
D: NA
J: TRBJ1-6
size: NA
DNA: TGCGCCAGCAGCTTGGTAGGGGAAACCTCACCCCTCCACTTT
CDR3: CASSLVGETSPLHF

V: TRBV12-3/TRBV12-4
D: NA
J: TRBJ1-4
size: NA
DNA: TGTGCCAGCAGCATAAGCGGGCGCTCTAGTGAAAAACTGTTTTTT
CDR3: CASSISGRSSEKLFF

V: TRBV7-2
D: NA
J: TRBJ1-2
size: few
DNA: TGTGCCAGCAGCCGTACGGGATCCTATGGCTACACCTTC
CDR3: CASSRTGSYGYTF

V: TRBV7-2
D: NA
J: TRBJ1-2
size: many
DNA: TGTGCCAGCAGCTTATCGGACTATGGCTACACCTTC
CDR3: CASSLSDYGYTF

V: TRBV12-3/TRBV12-4
D: NA
J: TRBJ1-5
size: many
DNA: TGTGCCAGCAGTTTAGGGGGGAGCAATCAGCCCCAGCATTTT
CDR3: CASSLGGSNQPQHF

V: TRBV27
D: NA
J: TRBJ2-3
size: few
DNA: TGTGCCAGCAGTTTAATCAGGGGTAGTACAGATACGCAGTATTTT
CDR3: CASSLIRGSTDTQYF

V: TRBV12-3/TRBV12-4
D: NA
J: TRBJ1-4
size: many
DNA: TGTGCCAGCAGTTTTTATTTTTCCCGAGTGCGCGATGAAAAACTGTTTTTT
CDR3: CASSFYFSRVRDEKLFF

V: TRBV7-6
D: NA
J: TRBJ1-5
size: NA
DNA: TGTGCCAGCAGCTGGGGGTTTGGGACCGGGACGTATAGCAATCAGCCCCAGCATTTT
CDR3: CASSWGFGTGTYSNQPQHF

V: TRBV12-3/TRBV12-4
D: NA
J: TRBJ2-3
size: few
DNA: TGTGCCAGCAGTACCCGGGACAGCACAGATACGCAGTATTTT
CDR3: CASSTRDSTDTQYF

V: TRBV4-1
D: NA
J: TRBJ2-1
size: few
DNA: TGCGCCAGCAGCCAGACAGGGAGACTAGCTCCAGAGCAGTTCTTC
CDR3: CASSQTGRLAPEQFF

V: TRBV29-1
D: NA
J: TRBJ1-1
size: NA
DNA: TGCAGCGTTGGAGGGAAGGGGGTTTTCTTT
CDR3: CSVGGKGVFF

V: TRBV7-2
D: NA
J: TRBJ2-3
size: many
DNA: TGTGCCAGCAGCTCCAATGTAAATACGCAGTATTTT
CDR3: CASSSNVNTQYF

V: TRBV19
D: NA
J: TRBJ2-2
size: many
DNA: TGTGCCAGTAGCCCGACGACGGAGGCCGGGGAGCTGTTTTTT
CDR3: CASSPTTEAGELFF

V: TRBV11-3
D: NA
J: TRBJ2-2
size: few
DNA: TGTGCCAGCAGCTTGGCACATTGGAACACCGGGGAGCTGTTTTTT
CDR3: CASSLAHWNTGELFF

V: TRBV29-1
D: NA
J: TRBJ2-4
size: NA
DNA: TGCAGCGTTTCGGACTATCTACTAGCCAAAAACATTCAGTACTTC
CDR3: CSVSDYLLAKNIQYF

V: TRBV7-2
D: TRBD1
J: TRBJ1-5
size: many
DNA: TGTGCCAGCAGCACCTCCGGGACAGGGGGGAGCAATCAGCCCCAGCATTTT
CDR3: CASSTSGTGGSNQPQHF

V: TRBV15
D: NA
J: TRBJ1-5
size: NA
DNA: TGTGCCACCAGCAGAGATCCGCATAGCAATCAGCCCCAGCATTTT
CDR3: CATSRDPHSNQPQHF

V: TRBV18
D: NA
J: TRBJ1-3
size: NA
DNA: TGTGCCAGCTCACCTTCTACGAGCTCTGGAAACACCATATATTTT
CDR3: CASSPSTSSGNTIYF

V: TRBV4-2
D: NA
J: TRBJ2-2
size: NA
DNA: TGTGCCAGCAGCCAAGTGGAAGGTGCGCTTGGGACCGGGGTGCTGTTTTTT
CDR3: CASSQVEGALGTGVLFF

V: TRBV18
D: NA
J: TRBJ2-7
size: NA
DNA: TGTGCCAGCTCACCGGGGGAGGTCAGCTCCTACGAGCAGTACTTC
CDR3: CASSPGEVSSYEQYF

V: TRBV12-3/TRBV12-4
D: NA
J: TRBJ1-5
size: few
DNA: TGTGCCAGCAGTTTGGAGGGAGGCAATCAGCCCCAGCATTTT
CDR3: CASSLEGGNQPQHF

V: TRBV20-1
D: NA
J: TRBJ2-7
size: NA
DNA: TGCAGTGCTGCCTACGGAGTTGGAGGCTACGAGCAGTACTTC
CDR3: CSAAYGVGGYEQYF

V: TRBV6-2/TRBV6-3
D: NA
J: TRBJ1-5
size: many
DNA: TGTGCCAGCAGTTACCCACCGCGCAATAGCAATCAGCCCCAGCATTTT
CDR3: CASSYPPRNSNQPQHF